The TCR beta chain under discussion was sequenced for a study of T cells in Graves' hyperthyroidism and ophthalmopathy. The V segment lost 10 bases and the J segment 6 bases; nucleotides outside the gene matches: 10. This CDR3 has 14 residues. Per germline, CDR1 SEHNR and CDR2 FQNEAQ (reference sequence). This clonotype was counted a few times. TCR beta CDR3 regions were amplified from RNA transcripts. The HTBI set primed first-round TCR CDR3 RT-PCR. TCRdb passed the multiplex PCR reads through MiXCR, listing each CDR3 protein once. Of a few hundred thousand distinct CDR3 sequences listed, roughly 14% are singletons. Each diagnosis drew on symptoms, thyroxine, TRAb, thyroid ultrasound and orbital computed tomography findings.

The specimen sequenced was blood. The TCR was taken from a young man with Graves' hyperthyroidism that later progressed to Graves' ophthalmopathy. J is TRBJ2-1 and V is TRBV7-9; TRBD1 agrees at 9 bases. The chain's CDR3 is CAMVEDRGSNEQFF. As DNA, the CDR3 is TGTGCCATGGTCGAGGACAGGGGAAGCAATGAGCAGTTCTTC.